These 15 T cell receptor beta chains were all obtained from the same sample, sequenced in a study of a mutant IDH1 vaccine in newly diagnosed glioma. Which antigens these TCRs recognize remains unknown. Time point noted: week 11, during vaccination. Each dose of the vaccine consisted of 300 ug of mutant IDH1 20-mer peptide, with topical imiquimod. The repertoire was sequenced with immunoSEQ multiplex PCR; TCRdb's copy has only in-frame clones and lacks some. The sample includes under 55,000 clones, 91% seen only once; the top ten take 2.4%. The sequences come from PBMCs, collected from a glioma patient whose treatment included an IDH1 peptide vaccine. Receptors were obtained from a man in his forties or fifties with glioma.

The chain couples TRBV15 to TRBJ1-5; a weak D match, TRBD1 (5 bases). The CDR3 is 14 residues long. Trimming took 4 bases from V and 2 from J, leaving 9 bases between them. The germline gives CDR1 LNHNV, CDR2 YYDKDF (reference sequence). The CDR3 is CATSTEGGNQPQHF. The CDR3 DNA reads TGTGCCACCAGCACGGAAGGGGGCAATCAGCCCCAGCATTTT.

This clone was counted between two and nine times. The chain couples TRBV9 to TRBJ1-1; no clear D gene. This CDR3 is 15 amino acids long. Germline V gene data show CDR1 as SGDLS and CDR2 as YYNGEE. Trimming shortened V by 2 bases and J by 1 base, and 12 bases separated the two germline ends. CDR3 region: CASSVSGQTNTEAFF. The CDR3 nucleotides are TGTGCCAGCAGCGTGAGTGGCCAGACGAACACTGAAGCTTTCTTT. Together with reference TRBV9 and TRBJ1-1, the CDR3 gives the full variable domain: DSGVTQTPKHLITATGQRVTLRCSPRSGDLSVYWYQQSLDQGLQFLIQYYNGEERAKGNILERFSAQQFPDLHSELNLSSLELGDSALYFCASSVSGQTNTEAFFGQGTRLTVV.

This CDR3 is CASARGEQYF. CDR3 coding DNA: TGTGCCAGCGCTCGGGGCGAGCAGTACTTC. The chain links TRBV7-3 to TRBJ2-7, with D possibly being TRBD2 (5 bases). Germline CDR1 is SGHTA and CDR2 is FQGTGA. The germline V and J ends were trimmed by 8 bases and 6 bases, with 8 bases remaining between them. The CDR3 is made up of 10 amino acids.

The chain uses TRBV28 and TRBJ2-7; maybe TRBD1 (6 bases). The CDR3 covers 15 residues. The V end was cut by 8 bases, the J end by 2 bases, with 19 bases between. CDR1 is MDHEN and CDR2 is SYDVKM in the germline V gene. CDR3 sequence: CASSGRWQGTYEQYF. The CDR3 region has the DNA TGTGCCAGCTCCGGCCGTTGGCAGGGGACCTACGAGCAGTACTTC.

The gene calls are TRBV19 and TRBJ1-2; 9 bases are shared with TRBD1. There are 15 residues in the CDR3. Germline V gene data show CDR1 as LNHDA and CDR2 as SQIVND (reference sequence). V lost 5 bases, J lost 3 bases, and 7 bases stayed unmatched. The DNA for the CDR3 is TGTGCCAGTAGTCTCGGACAGGGGACTTACTATGGCTACACCTTC. This translates into CASSLGQGTYYGYTF.

The chain joins TRBV28 to TRBJ2-7; D is perhaps TRBD2 (6 bases). Trimming took off 6 bases at V and 0 bases at J, with 18 bases between the two ends. The CDR3 consists of 16 residues. Germline V gene data show CDR1 as MDHEN and CDR2 as SYDVKM. The CDR3 DNA reads as TGTGCCAGCAGCCGTATGGGGGGAATAGTCTCCTACGAGCAGTACTTC. It translates to CASSRMGGIVSYEQYF.

By frequency in the sample, this clone is medium-sized. The rearrangement uses TRBV5-1 and TRBJ2-1, with 12 nucleotides matching TRBD2. This CDR3 contains 18 residues. Germline CDR1 is SGHRS and CDR2 is YFSETQ. The J segment lost 0 bases and the V segment lost 4 bases, leaving 8 bases of the junction unmatched. This chain's CDR3 is CASSPRTSGTGSYNEQFF. CDR3 nucleotide sequence: TGCGCCAGCAGCCCACGGACTAGCGGGACTGGCTCCTACAATGAGCAGTTCTTC.

This chain joins TRBV28 and TRBJ2-7, with 7 bases matching TRBD1. V shed 5 bases, J shed 3 bases, and the junction held 7 bases outside the gene matches. Germline lookup yields CDR1 MDHEN and CDR2 SYDVKM. The CDR3 totals 14 residues. CDR3 bases: TGTGCCAGCAGTCGAGGACAGGCCCACTACGAGCAGTACTTC. Its translation: CASSRGQAHYEQYF.

The chain is built from TRBV7-2 and TRBJ1-5; 7 nucleotides line up with TRBD1. J lost 6 bases, V lost 0 bases, and 8 bases had no gene match. The CDR3 extends over 16 amino acids. Germline CDR1 is SGHTA and CDR2 is FQGNSA. The CDR3 loop is CASSLAPQGGGQPQHF. CDR3 nucleotides: TGTGCCAGCAGCTTAGCGCCGCAGGGGGGAGGTCAGCCCCAGCATTTT.

This clone showed up just once. V gene TRBV12-5 combines with J gene TRBJ2-5; D gene uncertain. Germline CDR1 LGHNT, CDR2 FRNRAP. V lost 5 bases to trimming and J lost 5 bases, with 12 bases between them. The CDR3 sequence is 13 residues long. CDR3 sequence: CASGQSPQETQYF. In DNA form, the CDR3 reads TGTGCTAGTGGTCAATCACCCCAGGAGACCCAGTACTTC. Supplemented by reference TRBV12-5 and TRBJ2-5, the full variable domain reads DARVTQTPRHKVTEMGQEVTMRCQPILGHNTVFWYRQTMMQGLELLAYFRNRAPLDDSGMPKDRFSAEMPDATLATLKIQPSEPRDSAVYFCASGQSPQETQYFGPGTRLLVL.

This clone was counted once. J is TRBJ2-3 and V is TRBV7-2; D unresolved. V was trimmed by 5 bases and J by 0 bases, leaving 6 bases between them. This CDR3 spans 13 amino acids. Germline V lookup: CDR1 SGHTA, CDR2 FQGNSA. The CDR3 sequence: CASSEASTDTQYF. For the CDR3, the DNA is TGTGCCAGCAGCGAGGCTAGCACAGATACGCAGTATTTT.

This chain connects TRBV6-5 to TRBJ2-7; 10 bases map to TRBD1. The germline CDR1 and CDR2 sequences are MNHEY and SVGAGI. The CDR3 is 14 residues long. V lost 2 bases, J lost 2 bases, and 0 bases stayed unmatched. DNA of the CDR3: TGTGCCAGCAGTTACGGGACAGGGGCCTACGAGCAGTACTTC. Its protein product is CASSYGTGAYEQYF.

This clone was counted once. The J gene is TRBJ1-1, the V gene TRBV9; maybe TRBD1 (5 bases). The CDR3 is made up of 15 amino acids. V shed 0 bases and J shed 3 bases, with 12 bases lying between them. The V gene's germline CDR1 is SGDLS and CDR2 YYNGEE. CDR3 sequence (DNA): TGTGCCAGCAGCGTAGAAGCAGGGTCGGACACTGAAGCTTTCTTT. This translates into CASSVEAGSDTEAFF.

V and J are TRBV15 and TRBJ2-5; 9 bases align to TRBD1. Per the germline V gene, CDR1 is LNHNV and CDR2 is YYDKDF (reference sequence). With V trimmed by 8 bases and J by 1 base, 11 bases remained unmatched. This CDR3 has 16 residues. CDR3 DNA: TGTGCCACCGGGTCGTTCGGGACAGGGTTCCAAGAGACCCAGTACTTC. This sequence encodes CATGSFGTGFQETQYF.

J is TRBJ2-2 and V is TRBV2, with TRBD1 matching 9 bases. In germline, CDR1 is SNHLY, CDR2 FYNNEI. CDR3 length equals 16 residues. The ends lost 8 bases at V and 9 bases at J; junction bases unmatched: 16. DNA of the CDR3: TGTGCCAGCGGGACAGGGCGGCACAGACGTCCCAGGGAGCTGTTTTTT. Its translation is CASGTGRHRRPRELFF. The entire variable domain, with the rest obtained from reference TRBV2 and TRBJ2-2, is as follows: EPEVTQTPSHQVTQMGQEVILRCVPISNHLYFYWYRQILGQKVEFLVSFYNNEISEKSEIFDDQFSVERPDGSNFTLKIRSTKLEDSAMYFCASGTGRHRRPRELFFGEGSRLTVL.